The clone carrying this T cell receptor beta chain was seen ten or more times. What it binds is not known. The read is 3 residues too short to cover the CDR3 end, so that end is filled in from the germline J gene. The record originates from a study of T cell clonality in common variable immunodeficiency. Study observations and caveats: Reportedly, TCR beta sequences from common variable immunodeficiency showed fewer deletions and N-nucleotide insertions. Authors noted CVID clonality's cause needs subpopulation repertoire sequencing.

Profiled with immunoSEQ multiplex PCR; TCRdb holds only in-frame clones, not every one. Observed in the sample are about 55,000 clones, none of them singletons. Trimming cost V 2 bases and J 2 bases, with 14 bases left between them. Germline-derived CDR1 and CDR2 are MNHEY and SMNVEV (reference sequence). The CDR3 is made up of 16 amino acids. Blood samples were heparinized, about 4.5 to 9 ml per donor. Input material: peripheral blood mononuclear cells. The chain couples TRBV27 to TRBJ2-3; D is possibly TRBD2 (5 bases). The receptor comes from a person aged 18 to 75 in good health. The CDR3 protein is CASSLRVASSTDTQYF. Partial CDR3 DNA: TGTGCCAGCAGTTTAAGGGTAGCGTCATCCACAGATACG.